Listed below are T cell receptor beta chains from one sample, sequenced in a study of human T cells and chemical hapten exposure. Each CDR3 protein is one row after TCRdb ran MiXCR on the RACE reads. The sample consists of roughly 51,000 distinct CDR3 sequences, more than 9% of them appearing once. Sequenced material: whole blood, taken in connection with sensitization to the hapten diphenylcyclopropenone (DPC). These receptors were taken from a man aged 40-49 years with alopecia areata. Some clones in this sample may be carry-over from other donors' samples. Each CDR3 is given with its conserved first and last residue. A D gene is named only where the DNA matches it firmly. Size is omitted from some rows. Given values are once, few, many or a class for expanded clones.

TRBJ2-1 | . | many | TRBV12-3/TRBV12-4 | CASSLSVRTITQFF | TGTGCCAGCAGTTTATCGGTCCGAACTATTACGCAGTTCTTC
TRBJ2-7 | . | many | TRBV14 | CASSQIGGGEQYF | TGTGCCAGCAGCCAAATAGGGGGAGGCGAGCAGTACTTC
TRBJ2-1 | TRBD2 | many | TRBV13 | CASSPSILAGGGTSYNEQFF | TGTGCCAGCAGCCCTTCAATACTAGCGGGAGGGGGCACCTCCTACAATGAGCAGTTCTTC
TRBJ2-7 | . | few | TRBV28 | CASIETPGTYEQYF | TGTGCCAGCATCGAGACCCCCGGGACCTACGAGCAGTACTTC
TRBJ2-5 | . | . | TRBV28 | CASSFYVKHQYF | TGTGCCAGCAGTTTCTACGTAAAGCACCAGTACTTC
TRBJ2-5 | . | . | TRBV11-2 | CASSFDPPTQYF | TGTGCCAGCAGCTTTGACCCTCCGACCCAGTACTTC
TRBJ2-7 | TRBD1 | many | TRBV10-3 | CAISGPGTGRNEQYF | TGTGCCATCAGTGGTCCCGGGACAGGGCGAAACGAGCAGTACTTC
TRBJ2-1 | TRBD2 | many | TRBV28 | CASSLFGGRAYNEQFF | TGTGCCAGCAGTTTATTCGGCGGGAGGGCCTACAATGAGCAGTTCTTC
TRBJ2-7 | TRBD1 | many | TRBV7-9 | CASSRGQGAPEQYF | TGTGCCAGCAGCCGGGGACAGGGCGCCCCCGAGCAGTACTTC
TRBJ1-2 | TRBD1 | . | TRBV5-6 | CASSLNRGLGYTF | TGTGCCAGCAGCTTGAACAGGGGGCTCGGCTACACCTTC
TRBJ2-1 | TRBD2 | few | TRBV28 | CASSLTSGPSYNEQFF | TGTGCCAGCAGTTTGACTAGCGGGCCCTCCTACAATGAGCAGTTCTTC
TRBJ2-1 | . | . | TRBV29-1 | CSVVWGSSYNEQFF | TGCAGCGTTGTGTGGGGGAGCTCCTACAATGAGCAGTTCTTC
TRBJ2-7 | TRBD2 | many | TRBV5-4 | CASSKSGSSYEQYF | TGTGCCAGCAGCAAAAGCGGGAGCTCCTACGAGCAGTACTTC
TRBJ2-7 | . | many | TRBV12-3/TRBV12-4 | CASTEGGTSYEQYF | TGTGCCAGCACCGAAGGAGGGACCTCCTACGAGCAGTACTTC
TRBJ2-1 | . | . | TRBV28 | CASSPLLGTRYNEQFF | TGTGCCAGCAGCCCCCTCCTCGGGACCCGCTACAATGAGCAGTTCTTC
TRBJ1-6 | . | . | TRBV12-3/TRBV12-4 | CASGASNSPLHF | TGTGCCAGCGGAGCCTCCAATTCACCCCTCCACTTT
TRBJ1-5 | . | many | TRBV29-1 | CSVGGQNQPQHF | TGCAGCGTTGGGGGCCAAAATCAGCCCCAGCATTTT
TRBJ2-5 | . | many | TRBV28 | CASSQGAYPPETQYF | TGTGCCAGCAGCCAAGGGGCCTATCCTCCGGAGACCCAGTACTTC
TRBJ2-1 | . | many | TRBV2 | CASSGGLFNEQFF | TGTGCCAGCAGTGGCGGACTATTCAATGAGCAGTTCTTC
TRBJ2-4 | . | . | TRBV28 | CASSIYSGRNIQYF | TGTGCCAGCAGTATTTATTCGGGAAGAAACATTCAGTACTTC
TRBJ2-7 | . | many | TRBV28 | CASSPPDPLLYEQYF | TGTGCCAGCAGTCCCCCGGACCCTTTACTTTACGAGCAGTACTTC
TRBJ1-1 | . | . | TRBV20-1 | CSARDQNTEAFF | TGCAGTGCTAGAGACCAGAACACTGAAGCTTTCTTT